This TCR beta chain was found in a study of neoadjuvant anti-PD-1 for oral cavity cancer. Study information: Nivolumab at 3 mg/kg was mostly given biweekly, three to four doses, pre-surgery.

Method: immunoSEQ multiplex PCR; TCRdb's copy keeps in-frame clones and lacks some. The table includes under 15,000 clones, 71% detected once. Points from the study as a whole: Each response group had just a few patients in TCR analyses. Pretreatment Treg/Th17 ratio correlated inversely with post-treatment tumor clonality.

Time point given: after neoadjuvant nivolumab, at surgical resection. Stage II-IVA oral cavity squamous cell carcinoma was new and untreated by systemic or radiation therapy. The CDR3 sequence is 14 residues long. Germline lookup yields CDR1 MNHEY and CDR2 SMNVEV (reference sequence). V was clipped by 2 bases and J by 1 base, with 8 bases between them. Regarding this clone: The antigen remains unidentified.

Material: PBMCs, obtained after nivolumab (anti-PD-1) treatment. J is TRBJ1-1 and V is TRBV27; a possible D gene is TRBD1 (6 bases). The TCR originated in a person aged 40 to 85 with oral cavity squamous cell carcinoma. CDR3 amino acids: CASSLVGGNTEAFF. CDR3 in DNA: TGTGCCAGCAGTTTAGTAGGGGGGAACACTGAAGCTTTCTTT.